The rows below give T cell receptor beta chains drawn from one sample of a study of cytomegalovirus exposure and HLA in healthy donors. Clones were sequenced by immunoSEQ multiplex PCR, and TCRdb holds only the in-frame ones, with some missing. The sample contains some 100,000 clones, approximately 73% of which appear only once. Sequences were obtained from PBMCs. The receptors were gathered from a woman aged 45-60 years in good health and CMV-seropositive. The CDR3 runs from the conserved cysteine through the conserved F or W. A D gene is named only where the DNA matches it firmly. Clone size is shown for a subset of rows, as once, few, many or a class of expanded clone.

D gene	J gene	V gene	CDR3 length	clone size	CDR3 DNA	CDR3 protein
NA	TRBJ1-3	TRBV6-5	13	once	TGTGCCAGCAGTCCTGTCCCGGGAAACACCATATATTTT	CASSPVPGNTIYF
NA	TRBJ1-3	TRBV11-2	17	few	TGTGCCAGCAGCTTAGATGGGCCGACCAGCTCTGGAAACACCATATATTTT	CASSLDGPTSSGNTIYF
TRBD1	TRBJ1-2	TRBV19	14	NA	TGTGCCAGTAGTTCCCGGGACAGATTATATGGCTACACCTTC	CASSSRDRLYGYTF
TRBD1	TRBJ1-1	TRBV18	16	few	TGTGCCAGCTCACCCCCTCCGGACAGGGGGCTCACTGAAGCTTTCTTT	CASSPPPDRGLTEAFF
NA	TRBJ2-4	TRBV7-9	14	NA	TGTGCCAGCAGCTTCAGCGCAGCCAAAAACATTCAGTACTTC	CASSFSAAKNIQYF
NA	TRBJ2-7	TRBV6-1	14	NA	TGTGCCAGCAGGAGTCTGAGACTGTCCTACGAGCAGTACTTC	CASRSLRLSYEQYF
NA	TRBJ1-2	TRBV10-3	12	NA	TGTGCCATCAGTGGGGCCGGGGATGGCTACACCTTC	CAISGAGDGYTF
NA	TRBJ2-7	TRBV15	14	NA	TGTGCCACCAGCAGAGATCAACTGCCTAACGAGCAGTACTTC	CATSRDQLPNEQYF
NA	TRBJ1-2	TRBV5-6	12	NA	TGTGCCAGCAGCCCCGGGGACTATGGCTACACCTTC	CASSPGDYGYTF
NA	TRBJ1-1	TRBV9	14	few	TGTGCCAGCAGCGTAGACATAATGAACACTGAAGCTTTCTTT	CASSVDIMNTEAFF
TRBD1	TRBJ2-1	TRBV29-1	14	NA	TGCAGCGTTGAGGGACAGGGATGGGGGGATGAGCAGTTCTTC	CSVEGQGWGDEQFF
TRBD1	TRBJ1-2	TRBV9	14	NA	TGTGCCAGCAGCGTAGGGGACAGAAACTATGGCTACACCTTC	CASSVGDRNYGYTF
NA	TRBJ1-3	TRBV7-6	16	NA	TGTGCCAGCAGCTCGACAGAATTACCCTCTGGAAACACCATATATTTT	CASSSTELPSGNTIYF
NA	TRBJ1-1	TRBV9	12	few	TGTGCCAGCAGCGTAGAACGGGGGGAAGCTTTCTTT	CASSVERGEAFF
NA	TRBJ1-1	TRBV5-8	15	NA	TGTGCCAGCAGCTTAATGGTGACAGCGAACACTGAAGCTTTCTTT	CASSLMVTANTEAFF
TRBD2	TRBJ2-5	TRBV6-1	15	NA	TGTGCCAGCAGGGAAGCGGGAGGGTGGGGAGAGACCCAGTACTTC	CASREAGGWGETQYF
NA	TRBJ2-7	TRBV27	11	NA	TGTGCCAGCAGTCGCGGGGACGAGCAGTACTTC	CASSRGDEQYF
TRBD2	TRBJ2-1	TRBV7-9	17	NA	TGTGCCAGCAGCTTAGCTGATAGAGCGGGGGGATACAATGAGCAGTTCTTC	CASSLADRAGGYNEQFF
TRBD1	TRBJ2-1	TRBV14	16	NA	TGTGCCAGCAGCGGGATAGACAGGGGACCATACAATGAGCAGTTCTTC	CASSGIDRGPYNEQFF
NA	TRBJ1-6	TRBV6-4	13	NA	TGTGCCAGCAGTGACAGGGCGGGATCACCCCTCCACTTT	CASSDRAGSPLHF
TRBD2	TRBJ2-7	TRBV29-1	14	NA	TGCAGCGTTGAAGAGGCGGGGGGCTCCTACGAGCAGTACTTC	CSVEEAGGSYEQYF
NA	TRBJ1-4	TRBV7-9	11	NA	TGTTCCAGCAGCTTACAGGAAAAACTGTTTTTT	CSSSLQEKLFF